What follows describes a single T cell receptor (beta chain). The sample belongs to a study of blood T cell repertoires in COVID-19. Germline V gene lookup returns CDR1 MGHDK and CDR2 SYGVNS. The CDR3 is 15 residues long. V was pared by 4 bases and J by 2 bases, with 5 bases of the junction left unmatched. Residents of about two dozen US areas, aged roughly 18 to 89 years, made up the participants. The table came from immunoSEQ multiplex PCR; TCRdb's copy has only in-frame clones and leaves some out. This table holds under 300,000 clones, approximately 90% found once. The TCR was taken from a man aged 35 to 55 who had recovered from COVID-19. The chain carries TRBV25-1 and TRBJ1-2; 9 bases fit TRBD1. The sample taken for sequencing was PBMCs or T cells enriched from blood (not recorded which). CDR3 protein: CASSGKGTGNYGYTF. The CDR3 nucleotides are TGTGCCAGCAGTGGAAAAGGGACAGGGAACTATGGCTACACCTTC.